This is a list of T cell receptor beta chains from one sample in a study of T cell changes during pregnancy in multiple sclerosis. Sequencing used immunoSEQ multiplex PCR; TCRdb keeps in-frame clones, though not all of them. This sample has approximately 79,000 clones, with roughly 93% found just once. This sample comprised peripheral blood, obtained in the second trimester of pregnancy. These receptors all come from a female donor in good health, enrolled as a control in a pregnancy study. Both conserved end residues are part of each CDR3. The D gene is left open where the match is weak. Only part of the rows carry a size: once, few, many, or a class if the clone is expanded.

cdr3_nt cdr3_aa j_call clone_size v_call d_call
TGTGCCAGCAGCTTAGGGGGGCTAGCGGGGAGCTACGAGCAGTACTTC CASSLGGLAGSYEQYF TRBJ2-7 once TRBV7-2 TRBD2
TGTGCCAGCAGTTCCCCGGACACCAAGTACGAGCAGTACTTC CASSSPDTKYEQYF TRBJ2-7 . TRBV27 .
TGTGCCAGCAGCAATACAGGGGTTGACTATGGCTACACCTTC CASSNTGVDYGYTF TRBJ1-2 . TRBV27 TRBD1
TGCGCCAGCAGTTCACAGGGGGGGTACGAGCAGTACTTC CASSSQGGYEQYF TRBJ2-7 . TRBV5-1 .
TGTGCCAGCAGCCAAGATAGGGGGGGCGAGGAGACCCAGTACTTC CASSQDRGGEETQYF TRBJ2-5 few TRBV4-2 .
TGTGCCAGCAGCCTACAGATGAACACTGAAGCTTTCTTT CASSLQMNTEAFF TRBJ1-1 . TRBV6-1 .
TGTGCCAGTAGTATTATGCCGGGGACAGAGAACTATGGCTACACCTTC CASSIMPGTENYGYTF TRBJ1-2 . TRBV19 TRBD1
TGTGCCAGCAGTTTTCGGACCGGGGGGTACTCTGGGGCCAACGTCCTGACTTTC CASSFRTGGYSGANVLTF TRBJ2-6 . TRBV27 TRBD2
TGTGCCAGCAGCTACGGACTAAGAGAAGAGACCCAGTACTTC CASSYGLREETQYF TRBJ2-5 . TRBV7-8 .
TGTGCCTGGAGTGTTCTAAATCAGCCCCAGCATTTT CAWSVLNQPQHF TRBJ1-5 . TRBV30 .
TGTGCCAGCAGGGACAGGGGGCCACCAAAAAACACTGAAGCTTTCTTT CASRDRGPPKNTEAFF TRBJ1-1 . TRBV2 TRBD1
TGTGCCAGCAGCGGGGGGGGGCCTAGCTCCTATAATTCACCCCTCCACTTT CASSGGGPSSYNSPLHF TRBJ1-6 . TRBV2 .
TGTGCCAGCAGCTTAGGTGACAGGGGACTTAATGAAAAACTGTTTTTT CASSLGDRGLNEKLFF TRBJ1-4 . TRBV7-9 TRBD1
TGCGCCAGCAGCCAGGGGCTTAGCAATCAGCCCCAGCATTTT CASSQGLSNQPQHF TRBJ1-5 . TRBV4-3 .
TGTGCCAGAAGCTGGAAGCGGGACCGCTGTTTGGGCGAGCAGTACTTC CARSWKRDRCLGEQYF TRBJ2-7 . TRBV5-3 TRBD2
TGTGCCAGCAGCCAAGTTACGAGTTTTAGCGGGGGGGAGGCAGATACGCAGTATTTT CASSQVTSFSGGEADTQYF TRBJ2-3 . TRBV4-2 TRBD2
TGCAGTGCTCCCCGTAACACTGAAGCTTTCTTT CSAPRNTEAFF TRBJ1-1 . TRBV20-1 .
TGTGCCAGCAGGCTAGCGGGGGTAGGAAATGAGCAGTTCTTC CASRLAGVGNEQFF TRBJ2-1 . TRBV27 TRBD2
TGTGCCAGCAGTTACACAGGGGGTCCCAAAAACATTCAGTACTTC CASSYTGGPKNIQYF TRBJ2-4 . TRBV6-5 TRBD1
TGTGCCAGCAGCCCCGGGACAGGGTTGAATCAGCCCCAGCATTTT CASSPGTGLNQPQHF TRBJ1-5 . TRBV7-9 TRBD1
TGTGCCAGCACCTCCGCTACAGGGACCTATGGCTACACCTTC CASTSATGTYGYTF TRBJ1-2 few TRBV27 .
TGTGCCAGCAGGCCTGGACTGGGCCCCTACGAGCAGTACTTC CASRPGLGPYEQYF TRBJ2-7 . TRBV27 .
TGTGCCAGCAGCTTAAGCGGGGTGTCCTACAATGAGCAGTTCTTC CASSLSGVSYNEQFF TRBJ2-1 . TRBV11-2 TRBD2
TGTGCCAGCACCACCACCCCGGGGGGGGGTAATGAAAAACTGTTTTTT CASTTTPGGGNEKLFF TRBJ1-4 . TRBV6-6 .
TGTGCCAGCAGTTACTCAAGAACAGGGGAGAACGGCTACACCTTC CASSYSRTGENGYTF TRBJ1-2 . TRBV6-6 TRBD1
TGTGCCAGCAGCCCATGGGTCAGCGGGGGGGCCCAAGAGACCCAGTACTTC CASSPWVSGGAQETQYF TRBJ2-5 . TRBV13 TRBD2
TGTGCCATCAGCCCCGGGACTAGCGAAACAGATACGCAGTATTTT CAISPGTSETDTQYF TRBJ2-3 . TRBV10-3 TRBD2